The clone carrying this T cell receptor beta chain was picked up a small number of times. Antigen: not known. This sample is drawn from a study of beta chain features in type 1 diabetes. This CDR3 comprises 14 residues. The germline CDR1 and CDR2 sequences are ENHRY and SYGVKD. V lost 3 bases and J 4 bases, leaving 12 bases between the germline ends. Study-wide findings and caveats: The similarity of naive, central memory and Treg TCRB repertoires appeared greater among patients than among healthy donors. Type 1 diabetes patients had TCRB CDR3s that were shorter (moderately but significantly so) in all four CD4+ subsets.

Markers CD45RO/CCR7/CD25/CD127/CD95/CD27 served to sort CD4+ naive, central memory, regulatory and stem cell-like memory cells. Sequencing targeted expressed TCRB transcripts, as all isolated RNA had been reverse transcribed. Measured with immunoSEQ multiplex PCR; TCRdb has only the in-frame clones, and not every one. The sample lists some 330,000 clones, approximately 11% occurring once. The chain couples TRBV10-3 to TRBJ1-2; D may be TRBD1 (5 bases). This TCR was sampled from a woman aged 30 to 39 in good health. The specimen sequenced was naive CD4+ T cells from blood. The CDR3 protein is CAISDSGFGYGYTF. The CDR3 DNA reads TGTGCCATCAGTGATTCAGGGTTCGGCTATGGCTACACCTTC.